These 30 T cell receptor beta chains were all obtained from the same sample, sequenced in a study of cytomegalovirus exposure and HLA in healthy donors. Primers: 60 Vbeta forward and 13 Jbeta reverse. TCRdb's copy holds only in-frame clones and misses some; the assay was immunoSEQ multiplex PCR. The sample records 65,000 to 85,000 clones, 86% being singletons. Sequencing was carried out using PBMCs. These receptors originate from a woman aged 25 to 45 in good health and CMV-seronegative.

This chain joins TRBV27 and TRBJ2-1, with D possibly TRBD2 on 6 matching bases. Germline loops: CDR1 MNHEY, CDR2 SMNVEV (reference sequence). Trimming pared 3 bases from V and 0 bases from J, leaving 18 bases between. The CDR3 runs 18 residues. The CDR3 reads CASSFNTGRQSSYNEQFF. The CDR3 DNA follows: TGTGCCAGCAGTTTTAATACCGGGAGACAAAGCTCCTACAATGAGCAGTTCTTC.

The chain is built from TRBV7-2 and TRBJ2-1; TRBD2 matches 11 bases. Germline CDR1 reads SGHTA; CDR2 reads FQGNSA. This CDR3 contains 14 residues. Trimming removed 3 bases from V and 9 bases from J; junction bases left unmatched: 4. In DNA, the CDR3 is TGTGCCAGCAGCTTGACTAGCGGGAAAGGTGAGCAGTTCTTC. Its translation: CASSLTSGKGEQFF.

The V gene is TRBV11-3, the J gene TRBJ2-7, with D tentatively TRBD1 (6 bases). V dropped 6 bases and J dropped 3 bases, with 9 bases sitting between them. The CDR3 runs to 12 residues. Germline lookup yields CDR1 SGHNT and CDR2 YENEEA. The CDR3 nucleotides read TGTGCCAGCAGTCCCAGGGGCTACGAGCAGTACTTC. Its protein product is CASSPRGYEQYF. The full variable domain, with the rest looked up from reference TRBV11-3 and TRBJ2-7, is EAGVVQSPRYKIIEKKQPVAFWCNPISGHNTLYWYLQNLGQGPELLIRYENEEAVDDSQLPKDRFSAERLKGVDSTLKIQPAELGDSAVYLCASSPRGYEQYFGPGTRLTVT.

The genes are TRBV2 and TRBJ2-2, with D unclear. This CDR3 is 15 amino acids long. CDR1 is SNHLY and CDR2 is FYNNEI in the germline V gene. V dropped 6 bases and J dropped 0 bases, with 11 bases sitting between them. As DNA, the CDR3 is TGTGCCAGCAGCGCACAGCACGCGAACACCGGGGAGCTGTTTTTT. Its translation is CASSAQHANTGELFF.

This clone was seen only a few times. The rearrangement joins TRBV6-1 to TRBJ1-1, with TRBD1 as a possible D gene (6 bases). The V gene's germline CDR1 is MNHNS and CDR2 SASEGT. Trimming took off 6 bases at V and 6 bases at J, with 14 bases between the two ends. This CDR3 spans 13 amino acids. The CDR3 region has the DNA TGTGCCAGCAGCCCAATACAGGGCTCTGAAGCTTTCTTT. Its protein is CASSPIQGSEAFF.

The rearrangement uses TRBV30 and TRBJ1-1, with D possibly matching TRBD1 (5 bases). The CDR3 runs 16 residues. Trimming shortened V by 4 bases and J by 2 bases, and 20 bases separated the two germline ends. Germline V gene data show CDR1 as GTSNPN and CDR2 as SVGIG (reference sequence). The CDR3 protein is CAWTRFGVTGNTEAFF. The CDR3 DNA reads TGTGCCTGGACCAGATTCGGCGTTACAGGTAACACTGAAGCTTTCTTT.

The gene calls are TRBV19 and TRBJ1-2; a weak D match, TRBD1 (6 bases). The CDR3 covers 15 residues. The germline V gene has CDR1 LNHDA and CDR2 SQIVND (reference sequence). V lost 3 bases to trimming and J lost 7 bases, with 18 bases between them. CDR3 sequence (DNA): TGTGCCAGTAGTATTCCCGCGGGGGCGAAGGTTGGCTACACCTTC. Protein: CASSIPAGAKVGYTF. Complete variable domain (other parts from reference TRBV19 and TRBJ1-2): DGGITQSPKYLFRKEGQNVTLSCEQNLNHDAMYWYRQDPGQGLRLIYYSQIVNDFQKGDIAEGYSVSREKKESFPLTVTSAQKNPTAFYLCASSIPAGAKVGYTFGSGTRLTVV.

V and J are TRBV5-4 and TRBJ2-1, with D possibly TRBD2 on 5 matching bases. With 0 bases removed from V and 9 bases from J, the gap between germline ends came to 10 bases. Germline CDR1 SGHNT, CDR2 YYREEE (reference sequence). This CDR3 has 13 amino acids. CDR3 DNA: TGTGCCAGCAGCTTGGGAGGGTGGGGTGAGCAGTTCTTC. It yields the protein CASSLGGWGEQFF. Looking up the rest from reference TRBV5-4 and TRBJ2-1 gives the full variable domain: ETGVTQSPTHLIKTRGQQVTLRCSSQSGHNTVSWYQQALGQGPQFIFQYYREEENGRGNFPPRFSGLQFPNYSSELNVNALELDDSALYLCASSLGGWGEQFFGPGTRLTVL.

V usage is TRBV5-4 and J usage is TRBJ2-1; 8 bases fit TRBD2. The ends lost 0 bases at V and 7 bases at J; junction bases unmatched: 12. Germline loops: CDR1 SGHNT, CDR2 YYREEE (reference sequence). CDR3 length equals 17 residues. CDR3 coding DNA: TGTGCCAGCAGCTTGGGCGCCGGGACTAGTGTCGGGAATGAGCAGTTCTTC. Its translation: CASSLGAGTSVGNEQFF.

A single count supports this clone. The chain combines TRBV5-1 with TRBJ2-1; TRBD2 matches at 9 bases. Germline CDR1 and CDR2: SGHRS and YFSETQ. The CDR3 loop spans 18 amino acids. Germline trimming cut 3 bases from V and 0 bases from J; bases unmatched to any gene: 10. CDR3 sequence reads: CASSYPTSGKSSYNEQFF. The CDR3 DNA sequence: TGCGCCAGCAGCTACCCGACTAGCGGCAAAAGCTCCTACAATGAGCAGTTCTTC.

The chain couples TRBV25-1 to TRBJ1-5; 7 positions agree with TRBD1. After removal of 7 bases from V and 7 bases from J, the junction contained 10 bases not matched to a gene. The CDR3 covers 14 residues. Germline V gene lookup returns CDR1 MGHDK and CDR2 SYGVNS. The CDR3 reads CASNPDRVQQPQHF. The CDR3 nucleotides are TGTGCCAGCAATCCCGACAGGGTACAACAGCCCCAGCATTTT.

The chain employs TRBV9 and TRBJ1-2; a weak D match, TRBD1 (6 bases). This CDR3 has 15 residues. Deletions cut 0 bases from V and 3 bases from J, with 12 bases between. CDR1 is SGDLS and CDR2 is YYNGEE in the germline V gene. The CDR3: CASSVVDSAYYGYTF. The CDR3 DNA follows: TGTGCCAGCAGCGTAGTGGACAGTGCTTACTATGGCTACACCTTC.

The V gene is TRBV7-9, the J gene TRBJ2-5; D gene ambiguous. CDR1 and CDR2 (germline): SEHNR, FQNEAQ (reference sequence). CDR3 size: 14 residues. The ends were cut back, 3 bases at V and 0 bases at J, with 8 bases in the middle. DNA of the CDR3: TGTGCCAGCAGCTTTCTGCCAGACCAAGAGACCCAGTACTTC. Translation: CASSFLPDQETQYF. Together with reference TRBV7-9 and TRBJ2-5, the CDR3 gives the full variable domain: DTGVSQNPRHKITKRGQNVTFRCDPISEHNRLYWYRQTLGQGPEFLTYFQNEAQLEKSRLLSDRFSAERPKGSFSTLEIQRTEQGDSAMYLCASSFLPDQETQYFGPGTRLLVL.

This chain joins TRBV6-5 and TRBJ1-1, with 9 bases identical to TRBD1. This CDR3 has 15 amino acids. The germline V gene has CDR1 MNHEY and CDR2 SVGAGI. V shed 0 bases, J shed 5 bases, and the junction held 4 bases outside the gene matches. The chain's CDR3 is CASSYSRQGGTEAFF. The CDR3 nucleotides read TGTGCCAGCAGTTACTCGAGACAGGGGGGGACTGAAGCTTTCTTT.

The chain combines TRBV9 with TRBJ1-1, with 10 nucleotides matching TRBD1. The V and J ends lost 2 bases and 7 bases, in that order; junction bases with no gene match: 11. CDR3 length: 16 residues. Per germline, CDR1 SGDLS and CDR2 YYNGEE. CDR3 nucleotides: TGTGCCAGCAGCGTGGGGGGTGGGGACAGGGGTGATGAAGCTTTCTTT. Translated: CASSVGGGDRGDEAFF.

The chain links TRBV28 to TRBJ1-5, with 7 bases fitting TRBD1. Germline V CDR1 and CDR2: MDHEN, SYDVKM. The V gene end was trimmed by 6 bases and the J gene end by 2 bases; junction bases not matched to a gene: 7. The CDR3 length is 15 residues. The CDR3 nucleotides are TGTGCCAGCAGGGGACAGACTGGAGGCAATCAGCCCCAGCATTTT. Its translation: CASRGQTGGNQPQHF.

The rearrangement links TRBV9 to TRBJ2-5; 14 bases are a match to TRBD2. The length of the CDR3 is 15 residues. Trimming took 2 bases from V and 4 from J; bases not matched to a gene: 1. Per the germline V gene, CDR1 is SGDLS and CDR2 is YYNGEE. The CDR3 DNA sequence: TGTGCCAGCAGCGTGACTAGCGGGAGGGGAGAGACCCAGTACTTC. It yields the protein CASSVTSGRGETQYF.

This clone was detected only once. The CDR3 spells CASSDTDRGRREQYF. CDR3 in DNA: TGTGCCAGCAGCGACACCGACAGGGGTCGGCGCGAGCAGTACTTC. The rearrangement links TRBV11-3 to TRBJ2-7; TRBD1 matches 8 bases. Germline CDR1 reads SGHNT; CDR2 reads YENEEA. The CDR3 runs 15 residues. V lost 5 bases and J lost 6; bases outside the gene matches: 12. The full variable domain, its missing parts supplied by reference TRBV11-3 and TRBJ2-7, is EAGVVQSPRYKIIEKKQPVAFWCNPISGHNTLYWYLQNLGQGPELLIRYENEEAVDDSQLPKDRFSAERLKGVDSTLKIQPAELGDSAVYLCASSDTDRGRREQYFGPGTRLTVT.

In DNA, the CDR3 is TGTGCCTGGAGTCCGGCAGGGGCGGCTAATGAAAAACTGTTTTTT. Translation: CAWSPAGAANEKLFF. V gene TRBV30 combines with J gene TRBJ1-4; D is perhaps TRBD1 (6 bases). Germline V lookup: CDR1 GTSNPN, CDR2 SVGIG (reference sequence). The V and J ends lost 2 bases and 3 bases respectively, with 13 bases between them. This CDR3 contains 15 residues.

This chain connects TRBV2 to TRBJ2-5; TRBD1 might be the D (5 bases). Between the trimmed V and J ends, which lost 3 bases and 1 base, there was a span of 9 bases. This CDR3 is 14 amino acids long. The germline V gene has CDR1 SNHLY and CDR2 FYNNEI. The CDR3 loop reads CASSDGRVQETQYF. The CDR3, as DNA: TGTGCCAGCAGTGATGGCAGGGTCCAAGAGACCCAGTACTTC.

This rearrangement joins TRBV7-2 to TRBJ2-3; 7 bases line up with TRBD2. Trimming at V came to 3 bases and at J to 4 bases, leaving 7 bases not matched to a gene. Germline V gene data show CDR1 as SGHTA and CDR2 as FQGNSA. The CDR3 is made up of 15 amino acids. CDR3 nucleotides: TGTGCCAGCAGCTTCCGCGGGAGTACTGCAGATACGCAGTATTTT. It specifies CASSFRGSTADTQYF.

The rearrangement links TRBV15 to TRBJ2-1; 7 nucleotides align to TRBD2. V was pared by 1 base and J by 8 bases, with 17 bases of the junction left unmatched. This CDR3 comprises 18 residues. Germline V CDR1 and CDR2: LNHNV, YYDKDF (reference sequence). The CDR3, as DNA: TGTGCCACCAGCAGAGGGCTCATCGGCGGGAGAACGGGAGATGAGCAGTTCTTC. Translation gives CATSRGLIGGRTGDEQFF. The entire variable domain, with the rest obtained from reference TRBV15 and TRBJ2-1, is as follows: DAMVIQNPRYQVTQFGKPVTLSCSQTLNHNVMYWYQQKSSQAPKLLFHYYDKDFNNEADTPDNFQSRRPNTSFCFLDIRSPGLGDTAMYLCATSRGLIGGRTGDEQFFGPGTRLTVL.

Notes on this clone: An end of the junction differs from the germline gene, which may be a read error. The chain's CDR3 is CAGSLGQAKLTGQYF. The CDR3 DNA reads as TGTGCCGGCTCACTGGGACAGGCTAAACTAACCGGGCAGTACTTC. The chain links TRBV18 to TRBJ2-7; TRBD1 aligns across 8 bases. Germline V lookup: CDR1 KGHSH, CDR2 LQKENI. The CDR3 extends over 15 amino acids.

This clone was seen only once. The chain uses TRBV7-9 and TRBJ1-1; TRBD1 might be the D (6 bases). Germline V gene sequence: CDR1 SEHNR, CDR2 FQNEAQ (reference sequence). V was shortened by 3 bases and J by 4 bases, with 18 bases between the two germline ends. CDR3 length: 16 residues. The CDR3 DNA sequence: TGTGCCAGCAGCTTCATCTCATACCGGGACATCACTGAAGCTTTCTTT. It encodes CASSFISYRDITEAFF.

The chain joins TRBV27 to TRBJ1-2; the match to TRBD1 covers 9 bases. This CDR3 spans 13 amino acids. CDR1 is MNHEY and CDR2 is SMNVEV in the germline V gene (reference sequence). V shed 6 bases and J 4 bases; nucleotides not matched to a gene: 3. The CDR3 DNA follows: TGTGCCAGCAGCTGGGACAGGGCCTATGGCTACACCTTC. Its protein is CASSWDRAYGYTF.

V usage is TRBV7-3 and J usage is TRBJ2-1; the D is unclear. Germline V CDR1 and CDR2: SGHTA, FQGTGA. The CDR3 sequence is 13 residues long. Trimming removed 4 bases at V and 0 bases at J, with 4 bases between. The CDR3 DNA sequence: TGTGCCAGCAGCTCGAGCTCCTACAATGAGCAGTTCTTC. Amino acid sequence: CASSSSSYNEQFF.

This rearrangement joins TRBV9 to TRBJ2-1; 7 bases are a match to TRBD2. V lost 3 bases to trimming and J lost 0 bases; unmatched junction nucleotides: 6. The CDR3 has 16 amino acids. The V gene's germline CDR1 is SGDLS and CDR2 YYNGEE. The CDR3 loop reads CASSAASGSSYNEQFF. CDR3 nucleotide sequence: TGTGCCAGCAGCGCCGCTAGCGGTAGCTCCTACAATGAGCAGTTCTTC.

The chain employs TRBV30 and TRBJ1-1; no clear D gene. CDR1 is GTSNPN, CDR2 SVGIG, per germline (reference sequence). The ends were cut back, 2 bases at V and 2 bases at J, with 9 bases in the middle. The CDR3 extends over 13 amino acids. The CDR3 DNA sequence: TGTGCCTGGAGTAAACAACCTAACACTGAAGCTTTCTTT. Protein: CAWSKQPNTEAFF.

The chain combines TRBV7-9 with TRBJ2-2, with TRBD1 as a possible D gene (5 bases). The ends were cut back, 2 bases at V and 1 base at J, with 11 bases in the middle. This CDR3 has 16 residues. Germline loops: CDR1 SEHNR, CDR2 FQNEAQ (reference sequence). CDR3 in DNA: TGTGCCAGCAGCTTAACCGGCAGGGAGAACACCGGGGAGCTGTTTTTT. Translated, it gives CASSLTGRENTGELFF.

This clone was recorded once. This chain links TRBV9 with TRBJ2-2; 9 positions match TRBD2. CDR1 and CDR2 (germline): SGDLS, YYNGEE. V was clipped by 0 bases and J by 4 bases; unmatched bases: 7. The CDR3 length is 17 residues. The CDR3 DNA reads TGTGCCAGCAGCGTAGCTACGGCGGGAGGGGGCACCGGGGAGCTGTTTTTT. Translating it yields CASSVATAGGGTGELFF.